One sample yielded the 2 T cell receptor beta chains listed below, sequenced in a study of cytomegalovirus exposure and HLA in healthy donors. The PCR used 60 Vbeta and 13 Jbeta primers. TCRdb's table, derived via immunoSEQ multiplex PCR, lists solely in-frame clones and lacks some. The sample includes about 90,000 clones, approximately 80% of them seen just once. Sequenced sample: PBMCs. The receptors originated from a man aged 30 to 39 in good health and CMV-seronegative.

For the CDR3, the DNA is TGTGCCAGCAGACAGGGCCCTGAAGCTTTCTTT. It codes for CASRQGPEAFF. The chain couples TRBV2 to TRBJ1-1; TRBD1 might be the D (6 bases). Trimming cost V 6 bases and J 6 bases, with 8 bases left between them. Germline loops: CDR1 SNHLY, CDR2 FYNNEI. The CDR3 covers 11 residues.

The V gene is TRBV6-5, the J gene TRBJ2-7; possibly TRBD1 for D (5 bases). The ends were cut back, 0 bases at V and 3 bases at J, with 15 bases in the middle. The CDR3 is made up of 16 amino acids. Germline CDR1 reads MNHEY; CDR2 reads SVGAGI. The CDR3 spells CASSYSRFARVYEQYF. CDR3 bases: TGTGCCAGCAGTTACTCGAGGTTTGCCAGGGTCTACGAGCAGTACTTC.